The 27 T cell receptor beta chains reported below all come from one sample, sequenced in a study of CD8 T cells in ankylosing spondylitis. TCRdb independently ran MiXCR on the 5' RACE reads; one entry per CDR3 protein. Here the sample spans over 30,000 distinct CDR3 sequences, approximately 10% being singletons. The sequenced sample consisted of synovial fluid, either unsorted or a sorted T cell fraction (not recorded which). The receptor set was obtained from a male donor with ankylosing spondylitis.

This clonotype was counted between two and nine times. The V and J genes are TRBV20-1 and TRBJ2-2; tentatively, D is TRBD2 (5 bases). The CDR3 consists of 13 residues. The germline V gene encodes CDR1 DFQATT and CDR2 SNEGSKA (reference sequence). Trimming shortened V by 6 bases and J by 3 bases, and 11 bases separated the two germline ends. The CDR3 DNA follows: TGCAGTGCCGACGGACTTTACACCGGGGAGCTGTTTTTT. Its translation is CSADGLYTGELFF.

The table lists this clonotype with many counts. This chain links TRBV11-2 with TRBJ2-1; 9 nucleotides agree with TRBD2. Trimming took 1 base from V and 4 from J; bases not matched to a gene: 11. This CDR3 region has 18 residues. Germline V gene sequence: CDR1 SGHAT, CDR2 FQNNGV. The CDR3 sequence is CASSLVPPGLAGYNEQFF. The CDR3 nucleotides read TGTGCCAGCAGCTTAGTACCCCCGGGGCTAGCGGGATACAATGAGCAGTTCTTC.

This clonotype is categorized as medium-sized. The J gene is TRBJ2-7, the V gene TRBV20-1; tentative D call: TRBD2 (5 bases). From germline, CDR1 is DFQATT and CDR2 SNEGSKA (reference sequence). The V gene lost 2 bases and the J gene lost 6 bases, with 14 bases spanning the gap. The CDR3 is 13 amino acids. The chain's CDR3 is CSARSVSGFEQYF. In DNA, the CDR3 is TGCAGTGCTAGATCTGTATCGGGGTTCGAGCAGTACTTC.

This clonotype was observed many times. The chain uses TRBV29-1 and TRBJ2-5; D is possibly TRBD1 or TRBD2 (5 bases each). Trimming pared 8 bases from V and 5 bases from J, leaving 15 bases between. The CDR3 loop spans 12 amino acids. CDR1 SQVTM and CDR2 ANQGSEA come from the germline V gene. The DNA of the CDR3 is TGCAGCTTCGGGACCCCGGGGGAGACCCAGTACTTC. Its translation is CSFGTPGETQYF.

A few counts support this clonotype. The chain combines TRBV9 with TRBJ2-2; TRBD1 matches 9 bases. Germline V gene sequence: CDR1 SGDLS, CDR2 YYNGEE. The V and J ends lost 10 bases and 4 bases, in that order; junction bases with no gene match: 5. The CDR3 totals 13 residues. The CDR3 here is CASGTGITGELFF. CDR3 nucleotide sequence: TGTGCCTCTGGGACAGGGATCACCGGGGAGCTGTTTTTT.

The chain combines TRBV2 with TRBJ2-3; 13 bases are shared with TRBD2. The V and J ends lost 2 bases and 1 base, in that order; junction bases with no gene match: 3. CDR1 and CDR2 from the germline V gene are SNHLY and FYNNEI. The CDR3 runs 17 residues. This chain's CDR3 is CASSEYGLAGGTDTQYF. CDR3 nucleotide sequence: TGTGCCAGCAGTGAATACGGACTAGCGGGGGGCACAGATACGCAGTATTTT.

V usage is TRBV4-1 and J usage is TRBJ2-1; tentatively, D is TRBD2 (6 bases). The germline V gene has CDR1 MGHRA and CDR2 YSYEKL. This CDR3 has 16 amino acids. The germline V and J ends were trimmed by 0 bases and 9 bases, with 18 bases remaining between them. CDR3 sequence reads: CASSQDGWRAWVEQFF. For the CDR3, the DNA is TGCGCCAGCAGCCAAGATGGATGGAGGGCTTGGGTTGAGCAGTTCTTC.

A single count supports this clonotype. The rearrangement joins TRBV9 to TRBJ2-1, with D tentatively TRBD2 (6 bases). Per germline, CDR1 SGDLS and CDR2 YYNGEE. The V end lost 0 bases, the J end lost 1 base, and 11 bases lay between the germline ends. The CDR3 runs 16 residues. CDR3 DNA: TGTGCCAGCAGCGTAGTCGGGACTCTGTCCTACAATGAGCAGTTCTTC. This translates into CASSVVGTLSYNEQFF.

This clonotype was counted many times. J is TRBJ2-1 and V is TRBV9; perhaps D is TRBD1 or TRBD2 (7 bases each). The CDR3 spans 16 residues. V was cut by 2 bases and J by 1 base, with 13 bases left in between. Per germline, CDR1 SGDLS and CDR2 YYNGEE. CDR3 nucleotide sequence: TGTGCCAGCAGCGTGGCAGGGGGAGGGTCCTACAATGAGCAGTTCTTC. It translates to CASSVAGGGSYNEQFF.

This chain uses TRBV12-3 or TRBV12-4 with TRBJ2-6; a weak D match, TRBD2 (6 bases). The CDR3 sequence is 18 residues long. V lost 6 bases and J 1 base, leaving 19 bases between the germline ends. This chain's CDR3 is CASSLFRGTGSGANVLTF. For the CDR3, the DNA is TGTGCCAGCAGCCTTTTTCGGGGGACGGGATCTGGGGCCAACGTCCTGACTTTC.

As concerns this clonotype: A much larger clonotype is one base distant, so this may be a read error. This sequence joins TRBV27 and TRBJ1-1, with D uncertain. Germline V gene sequence: CDR1 MNHEY, CDR2 SMNVEV (reference sequence). The CDR3 has 14 amino acids. Trimming stripped 3 bases from V and 0 bases from J, with 8 bases between. CDR3 bases: TGTGCCAGCAGTTTGGCGCAACTGAACACTGAAGCTTTCTTT. Translation: CASSLAQLNTEAFF.

This clonotype has just a few counts. CDR3 DNA: TGTGCCAGCAGTCCTCGGACAGGGGGCATCAGAGATACGCAGTATTTT. Its protein product is CASSPRTGGIRDTQYF. This chain connects TRBV12-3 or TRBV12-4 to TRBJ2-3; TRBD1 aligns across 11 bases. V was pared by 5 bases and J by 5 bases, with 9 bases of the junction left unmatched. The CDR3 has 16 residues.

This clonotype was found many times. The chain couples TRBV6-1 to TRBJ1-6, with 8 nucleotides matching TRBD1. CDR3 length: 14 residues. In germline, CDR1 is MNHNS, CDR2 SASEGT. The V gene end was trimmed by 5 bases and the J gene end by 8 bases; junction bases not matched to a gene: 5. CDR3 bases: TGTGCCAGCAGTACGGACAGGGCCCATTCACCCCTCCACTTT. It codes for CASSTDRAHSPLHF.

V gene TRBV4-2 combines with J gene TRBJ2-4; the match to TRBD1 covers 7 bases. The CDR3 covers 13 residues. The junction had 5 bases not matched to a gene; V was cut back by 4 bases and J by 8 bases. Germline V gene data show CDR1 as LGHNA and CDR2 as YNFKEQ. CDR3 sequence (DNA): TGTGCCAGCAGCCTAGACAGGGTGGACATTCAGTACTTC. This encodes CASSLDRVDIQYF.

The chain joins TRBV6-1 to TRBJ2-2, with a tentative D call TRBD1 (6 bases). With 10 bases removed from V and 4 bases from J, the gap between germline ends came to 13 bases. Germline CDR1 is MNHNS and CDR2 is SASEGT. The CDR3 covers 13 residues. The CDR3 DNA follows: TGTGCCACATACAGGGAACTCACCGGGGAGCTGTTTTTT. As protein: CATYRELTGELFF.

V usage is TRBV7-6 and J usage is TRBJ2-1; 9 bases are shared with TRBD2. The V and J ends lost 5 bases and 5 bases, in that order; junction bases with no gene match: 10. CDR1 SGHVS and CDR2 FNYEAQ come from the germline V gene. This CDR3 comprises 16 residues. In nucleotides, the CDR3 is TGTGCCAGCAGCCCGCTGGCTAGCGGGGCCAACAATGAGCAGTTCTTC. It translates to CASSPLASGANNEQFF.

V usage is TRBV6-2 or TRBV6-3 and J usage is TRBJ2-2; 8 bases map to TRBD1. Trimming took 4 bases from V and 6 from J; bases not matched to a gene: 4. CDR1 and CDR2 from the germline V gene are MNHEY and SVGEGT. CDR3 length: 14 residues. The CDR3 protein is CASSSNRGAGELFF. The CDR3 DNA reads TGTGCCAGCAGTTCGAACAGGGGGGCCGGGGAGCTGTTTTTT.

V and J are TRBV15 and TRBJ2-1, with a tentative D call TRBD2 (5 bases). Trimming removed 7 bases at V and 2 bases at J, with 15 bases between. The CDR3 loop spans 15 amino acids. Germline V gene data show CDR1 as LNHNV and CDR2 as YYDKDF (reference sequence). The CDR3 is CATTRGQGPYNEQFF. CDR3 nucleotide sequence: TGTGCCACCACTCGCGGGCAAGGGCCCTACAATGAGCAGTTCTTC.

Only a few counts were recorded for this clonotype. The rearrangement joins TRBV12-3 or TRBV12-4 to TRBJ1-2, with D perhaps matching TRBD1 (6 bases). The CDR3 spans 16 residues. Trimming removed 3 bases at V and 3 bases at J, with 17 bases between. This CDR3 reads CASSLGTGGLDYGYTF. In nucleotides, the CDR3 is TGTGCCAGCAGTTTGGGTACCGGGGGGCTGGACTATGGCTACACCTTC.

This clonotype was counted between two and nine times. V is TRBV30 and J is TRBJ2-7; 7 bases match TRBD1. Losses at the gene ends were 3 bases for V and 4 bases for J; bases not matched to a gene: 3. The CDR3 runs 12 residues. The germline V gene has CDR1 GTSNPN and CDR2 SVGIG (reference sequence). The CDR3 spells CAWSRGLYEQYF. DNA for the CDR3: TGTGCCTGGAGCAGGGGGTTGTACGAGCAGTACTTC.

This clonotype showed up just a few times. The chain couples TRBV13 to TRBJ2-7; 13 positions match TRBD2. Germline loops: CDR1 PRHDT, CDR2 FYEKMQ (reference sequence). V trimming: 5 bases; J trimming: 6 bases; junction bases outside the gene matches: 7. The length of the CDR3 is 15 residues. The CDR3 protein is CASSIGLAGDVEQYF. The CDR3 DNA reads as TGTGCCAGCAGCATTGGACTAGCGGGAGACGTCGAGCAGTACTTC.

The chain has TRBV11-2 and TRBJ1-2, with 7 bases aligning to TRBD1. The CDR3 is 13 amino acids. Per germline, CDR1 SGHAT and CDR2 FQNNGV. The trim removed 5 bases at V and 8 bases at J, leaving 8 bases unmatched. CDR3 sequence reads: CASSTEDRRGYTF. CDR3 nucleotides: TGTGCCAGCAGCACCGAGGACAGGCGGGGCTACACCTTC.

This sequence joins TRBV5-1 and TRBJ2-2; the match to TRBD1 covers 9 bases. This CDR3 region has 16 residues. Germline-derived CDR1 and CDR2 are SGHRS and YFSETQ. Losses at the gene ends were 0 bases for V and 4 bases for J; bases not matched to a gene: 4. CDR3 residues: CASSLVTGGATGELFF. CDR3 bases: TGCGCCAGCAGCTTGGTAACAGGGGGCGCCACCGGGGAGCTGTTTTTT.

This clonotype showed up many times. The J gene is TRBJ2-1, the V gene TRBV7-6; D is possibly TRBD2 (6 bases). Trimming took 4 bases from V and 3 from J, leaving 19 bases between them. Germline lookup yields CDR1 SGHVS and CDR2 FNYEAQ. CDR3 length: 17 amino acids. Written as DNA, the CDR3 is TGTGCCAGCAGCTCCCCGGCAGTCGGGAGAGGCTACAATGAGCAGTTCTTC. Translation gives CASSSPAVGRGYNEQFF.

V gene TRBV19 combines with J gene TRBJ2-5, with TRBD1 matching over 7 bases. J was trimmed by 5 bases and V by 0 bases; bases with no gene match: 6. Germline-derived CDR1 and CDR2 are LNHDA and SQIVND (reference sequence). The CDR3 covers 15 residues. In DNA form, the CDR3 reads TGTGCCAGTAGTATAGAGCGGACAGGTTCCGAGACCCAGTACTTC. It specifies CASSIERTGSETQYF.

As for this clonotype: A much bigger clone sits one base away, suggesting this may be a read error. This rearrangement joins TRBV4-3 to TRBJ2-2; D unclear. Trimming took off 5 bases at V and 0 bases at J, with 10 bases between the two ends. The germline gives CDR1 LGHNA, CDR2 YSLEER. CDR3 length: 15 residues. The CDR3 protein is CASSSHGPNTGELFF. For the CDR3, the DNA is TGCGCCAGCAGCTCACATGGTCCGAACACCGGGGAGCTGTTTTTT.

V usage is TRBV7-2 and J usage is TRBJ1-6; 7 bases map to TRBD1. Unmatched junction bases numbered 3, after V lost 3 bases and J lost 7 bases. Germline values: CDR1 SGHTA, CDR2 FQGNSA. The CDR3 sequence is 14 residues long. The CDR3 reads CASSLTGRNSPLHF. For the CDR3, the DNA is TGTGCCAGCAGCTTGACAGGGAGGAATTCACCCCTCCACTTT.